This entry is about one T cell receptor (beta chain). The sample is drawn from a study of blood T cell repertoires in COVID-19. The wider study: From the United States, Italy and Spain came samples of acute and convalescent COVID-19. Sources were T cells, B-cell-depleted T cells, or PBMCs; the material itself was cDNA or gDNA.

In the original workflow: Nucleated cell number was recorded as an estimate derived from reference gene primer amplification. Using immunoSEQ multiplex PCR, the repertoire was profiled, and TCRdb retains in-frame clones only, with some absent. V, J and clone size are those of that table, while D and trimming were read from the DNA. The data hold hundreds of thousands of clones, with roughly 86% observed a single time. This CDR3 region has 17 residues. Germline CDR1 and CDR2: ENHRY and SYGVKD. The ends lost 0 bases at V and 2 bases at J; junction bases unmatched: 6. This chain joins TRBV10-3 and TRBJ2-3, with 9 bases aligning to TRBD2. The specimen was peripheral blood. The clonotype was recovered from a man in his 60s with acute or convalescent COVID-19. This CDR3 reads CAISESALAGITDTQYF. CDR3 sequence (DNA): TGTGCCATCAGTGAGTCCGCCCTAGCGGGGATCACAGATACGCAGTATTTT.